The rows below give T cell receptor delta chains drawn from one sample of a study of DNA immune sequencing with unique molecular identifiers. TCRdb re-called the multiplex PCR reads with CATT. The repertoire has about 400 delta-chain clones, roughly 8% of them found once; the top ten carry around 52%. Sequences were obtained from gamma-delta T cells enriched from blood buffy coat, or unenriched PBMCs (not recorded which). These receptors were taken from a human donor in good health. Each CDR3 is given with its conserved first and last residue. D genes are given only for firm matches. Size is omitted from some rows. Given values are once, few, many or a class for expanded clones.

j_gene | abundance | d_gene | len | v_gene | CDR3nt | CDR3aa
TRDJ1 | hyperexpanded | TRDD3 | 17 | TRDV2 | TGTGCCTGTGACACCCTCGTGTTGGGGGAGAACACCGATAAACTCATCTTT | CACDTLVLGENTDKLIF
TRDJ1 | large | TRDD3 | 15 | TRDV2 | TGTGCCTGTGACATTCTGGGGGACCGAACCGATAAACTCATCTTT | CACDILGDRTDKLIF
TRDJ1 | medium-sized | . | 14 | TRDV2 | TGTGCCTGTGACAAGCTGGGGTACACCGATAAACTCATCTTT | CACDKLGYTDKLIF
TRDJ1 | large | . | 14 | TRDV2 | TGTGCCTGTGACGACCTTACAGCCACCGATAAACTCATCTTT | CACDDLTATDKLIF
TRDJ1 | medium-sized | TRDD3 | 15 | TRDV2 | TGTGCCTGTGACCTACTGGGGGATAGGGGCGATAAACTCATCTTT | CACDLLGDRGDKLIF
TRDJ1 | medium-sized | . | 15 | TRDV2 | TGTGCCTGTGACACCCTGGGGACGTACACCGATAAACTCATCTTT | CACDTLGTYTDKLIF
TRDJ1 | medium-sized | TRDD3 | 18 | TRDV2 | TGTGCCTGTGACACGGTGCTGGGGGATACGCGGTACACCGATAAACTCATCTTT | CACDTVLGDTRYTDKLIF
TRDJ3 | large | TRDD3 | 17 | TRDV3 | TGTGCCTTTACTGGGGGACCGAGCTCCTGGGACACCCGACAGATGTTTTTC | CAFTGGPSSWDTRQMFF
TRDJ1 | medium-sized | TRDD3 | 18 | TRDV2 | TGTGCCTGTGACACTCTACGGCGACTGGGGGACTACACCGATAAACTCATCTTT | CACDTLRRLGDYTDKLIF
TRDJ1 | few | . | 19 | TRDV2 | TGTGCCTGTGACACCTACCTGTGGATTGCGGGAGAGTACACCGATAAACTCATCTTT | CACDTYLWIAGEYTDKLIF
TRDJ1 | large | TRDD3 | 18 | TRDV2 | TGTGCCTGTGACCCCCTAATGGGGGAAACCGCGGGCACCGATAAACTCATCTTT | CACDPLMGETAGTDKLIF
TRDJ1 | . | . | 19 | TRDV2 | TGTGCCTGTGACAATCTCAGTACTTGGGGATCATCGGGCACCGATAAACTCATCTTT | CACDNLSTWGSSGTDKLIF
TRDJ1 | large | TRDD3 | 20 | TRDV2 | TGTGCCTGTGACACCGTCGCTACTGGGGGATACGGAGGGTACACCGATAAACTCATCTTT | CACDTVATGGYGGYTDKLIF
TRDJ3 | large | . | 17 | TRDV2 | TGTGCCTGTGACACCCTGCATGCTACCTGGGACACCCGACAGATGTTTTTC | CACDTLHATWDTRQMFF
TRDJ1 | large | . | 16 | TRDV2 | TGTGCCTGTGACCCGTCCGATCGGAAGTACACCGATAAACTCATCTTT | CACDPSDRKYTDKLIF
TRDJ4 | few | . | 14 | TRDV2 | TGTGCCTGTGACACCGTGGGGAATTCCGGACCCCTGATCTTT | CACDTVGNSGPLIF
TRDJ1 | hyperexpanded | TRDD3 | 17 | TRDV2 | TGTGCCTGTGACACTCTGGGGGATGGAAAGTACACCGATAAACTCATCTTT | CACDTLGDGKYTDKLIF
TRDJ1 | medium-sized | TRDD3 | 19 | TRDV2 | TGTGCCTGTGACAATCTCAGTACTGGGGGATCATCGGGCACCGATAAACTCATCTTT | CACDNLSTGGSSGTDKLIF
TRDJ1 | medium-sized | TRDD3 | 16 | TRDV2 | TGTGCCTGTGACTCCGTACTGGGGGAGTACACCGATAAACTCATCTTT | CACDSVLGEYTDKLIF
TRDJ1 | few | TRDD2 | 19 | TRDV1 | TGTGCTCTTGGGGAAAATAGGGGGCCTTCCTACTGGGCCCGACTCAGACTCATCTTT | CALGENRGPSYWARLRLIF
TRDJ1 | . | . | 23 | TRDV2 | TGTGCCTGTGACCCTCTTACTGACCGCTCTTCCTACCCTACTGGGGGAGACACCGATAAACTCATCTTT | CACDPLTDRSSYPTGGDTDKLIF
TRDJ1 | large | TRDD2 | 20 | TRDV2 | TGTGCCTGTGACGCTCTTCCTACGTCTCTGGGAATAAAGGGGATCGATAAACTCATCTTT | CACDALPTSLGIKGIDKLIF
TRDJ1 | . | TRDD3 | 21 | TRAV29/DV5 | TGTGCAGCTCGGTCCTACTTCCCTAGTCGCGGGGATACGCGTGGCACCGATAAACTCATCTTT | CAARSYFPSRGDTRGTDKLIF
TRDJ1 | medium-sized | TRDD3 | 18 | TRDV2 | TGTGCCTGTGACTCCCTGGGGGATACGCGCCGTTACACCGATAAACTCATCTTT | CACDSLGDTRRYTDKLIF
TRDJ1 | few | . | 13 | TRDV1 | TGTGCTCTTGGGGAATTGTACACCGATAAACTCATCTTT | CALGELYTDKLIF
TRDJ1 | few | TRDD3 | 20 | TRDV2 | TGTGCCTGTGACACCCTGGAGGGGCTGGGGGATACGGTGACGACCGATAAACTCATCTTT | CACDTLEGLGDTVTTDKLIF
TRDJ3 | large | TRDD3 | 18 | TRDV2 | TGTGCCTGTGACACCGCTGGGGGATACACCTGGGACACCCGACAGATGTTTTTC | CACDTAGGYTWDTRQMFF
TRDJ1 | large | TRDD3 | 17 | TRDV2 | TGTGCCTGTGACACCGTGCGGGGATACGGTAACACCGATAAACTCATCTTT | CACDTVRGYGNTDKLIF
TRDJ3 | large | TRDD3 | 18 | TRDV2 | TGTGCCTGTGACACTCTACTGGGGAGCTCCTGGGACACCCGACAGATGTTTTTC | CACDTLLGSSWDTRQMFF
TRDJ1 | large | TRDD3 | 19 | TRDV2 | TGTGCCTGTGACACCCTTGTAGTGGGGGATACTGACCCCGGGAATAAACTCATCTTT | CACDTLVVGDTDPGNKLIF
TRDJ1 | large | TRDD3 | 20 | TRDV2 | TGTGCCTGTGACACCGTCCGGGGGATACGCGAAAACATGTACACCGATAAACTCATCTTT | CACDTVRGIRENMYTDKLIF
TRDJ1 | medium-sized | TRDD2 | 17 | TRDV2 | TGTGCCTGTGACACAATAGCTTCCTACGCGGGTCTCGATAAACTCATCTTT | CACDTIASYAGLDKLIF
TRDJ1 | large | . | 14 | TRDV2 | TGTGCCTGTGATTCGGTAGAGAACACCGATAAACTCATCTTT | CACDSVENTDKLIF